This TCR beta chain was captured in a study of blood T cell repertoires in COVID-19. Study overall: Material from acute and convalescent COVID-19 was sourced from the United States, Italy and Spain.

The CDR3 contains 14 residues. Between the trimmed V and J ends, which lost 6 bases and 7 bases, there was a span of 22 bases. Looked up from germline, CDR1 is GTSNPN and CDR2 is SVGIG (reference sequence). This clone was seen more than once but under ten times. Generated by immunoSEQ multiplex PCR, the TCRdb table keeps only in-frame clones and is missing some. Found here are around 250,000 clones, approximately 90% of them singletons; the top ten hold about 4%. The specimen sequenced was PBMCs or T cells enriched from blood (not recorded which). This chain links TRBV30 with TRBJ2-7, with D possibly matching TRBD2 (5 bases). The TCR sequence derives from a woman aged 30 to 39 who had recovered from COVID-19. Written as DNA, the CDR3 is TGTGCCTGCCGGGGATTCGAAAGGGTGTTGGAGCAGTACTTC. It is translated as CACRGFERVLEQYF.